This T cell receptor (beta chain) comes out of a study of blood T cell repertoires in COVID-19. At the level of the study: The United States, Italy and Spain supplied acute and convalescent COVID-19 samples. PBMCs, B-cell-depleted T cells, or T cells were the source of the cDNA or gDNA that made up the material.

As handled by the study authors: Amplified reference gene primers provided the basis for estimating nucleated cell counts. Profiled with immunoSEQ multiplex PCR; TCRdb holds only in-frame clones, not every one. V, J and clone size reflect that table, while D and trimming were determined from the DNA. This table holds more than 15,000 clones, roughly four fifths found once. Germline V lookup: CDR1 LGHDT, CDR2 YNNKEL (reference sequence). After removal of 4 bases from V and 7 bases from J, the junction contained 10 bases not matched to a gene. This CDR3 is 15 amino acids long. Sequenced input: peripheral blood. The chain is built from TRBV3-1 (or the pseudogene TRBV3-2) and TRBJ2-1; TRBD2 agrees at 7 bases. The TCR comes from a man of 80 years or more with active or convalescent COVID-19. DNA for the CDR3: TGTGCCAGCAGCCCACAAGCGGGGCGCGGGAATGAGCAGTTCTTC. Translation: CASSPQAGRGNEQFF.